These T cell receptor beta chains were read from a single sample in a study of blood T cells in healthy people across ages. TCRdb itself ran the 5' RACE reads through MiXCR, one entry per CDR3 protein. The sample yields some 760,000 distinct CDR3 sequences, 20% to 25% seen once. The same data also contributed to another study, on T cells of mothers and their children.

Input material: blood. The receptors were sampled from a boy aged 5-17 years in good health. Both conserved end residues are part of each CDR3. D genes are given only for firm matches. Size tells how often a clone was seen (once, few, many) or the class of an expanded clone, and some rows leave it out.

abundance,len,j_gene,v_gene,d_gene,CDR3aa,CDR3nt
few,16,TRBJ2-1,TRBV6-6,TRBD2,CASSNGLAGGNNEQFF,TGTGCCAGCAGCAATGGCCTAGCGGGAGGTAACAATGAGCAGTTCTTC
.,17,TRBJ2-3,TRBV7-2,TRBD2,CASSLGPSGRTGDTQYF,TGTGCCAGCAGCTTAGGTCCTAGCGGGAGGACGGGTGATACGCAGTATTTT
few,16,TRBJ2-7,TRBV7-9,TRBD2,CASSLDPSGGGNEQYF,TGTGCCAGCAGCTTAGACCCTAGCGGGGGAGGAAACGAGCAGTACTTC
.,16,TRBJ2-7,TRBV4-3,.,CASSQDRGGLSYEQYF,TGCGCCAGCAGCCAAGATCGGGGCGGGCTCTCCTACGAGCAGTACTTC
.,17,TRBJ2-5,TRBV11-2,.,CASSFGLAGSMGETQYF,TGTGCCAGCAGCTTCGGTCTGGCGGGATCAATGGGAGAGACCCAGTACTTC
few,15,TRBJ2-5,TRBV6-6,.,CASSYSGGDLQEQYF,TGTGCCAGCAGTTACTCGGGCGGGGACCTTCAGGAGCAGTACTTC
few,11,TRBJ2-5,TRBV29-1,.,CSALLLSLQYF,TGCAGCGCCCTACTGCTCAGTCTCCAGTACTTC
.,13,TRBJ2-3,TRBV25-1,.,CASNDRAGDTQYF,TGTGCCAGCAACGATAGGGCGGGAGATACGCAGTATTTT
few,16,TRBJ2-5,TRBV28,TRBD1,CASSFGGQGARETQYF,TGTGCCAGCAGTTTTGGCGGCCAGGGGGCCAGGGAGACCCAGTACTTC
few,15,TRBJ1-4,TRBV28,TRBD1,CASRPDRALNEKLFF,TGTGCCAGCAGACCTGACAGGGCCCTTAATGAAAAACTGTTTTTT
.,15,TRBJ2-5,TRBV7-3,TRBD2,CASSFSGRPQETQYF,TGTGCCAGCAGCTTTAGCGGGAGGCCCCAAGAGACCCAGTACTTC
many,14,TRBJ1-5,TRBV20-1,.,CSAKDNRVNQPQHF,TGCAGTGCTAAGGATAACAGGGTCAATCAGCCCCAGCATTTT
few,16,TRBJ2-5,TRBV11-2,.,CASSLRPEVYQETQYF,TGTGCCAGCAGCTTACGGCCCGAAGTATACCAAGAGACCCAGTACTTC
.,17,TRBJ1-6,TRBV25-1,.,CASSDYSGGPPNSPLHF,TGTGCCAGCAGTGATTATTCCGGGGGCCCTCCGAATTCACCCCTCCACTTT
few,14,TRBJ2-4,TRBV7-9,.,CASSLAGTVNIQYF,TGTGCCAGCAGCTTAGCTGGCACCGTCAACATTCAGTACTTC
.,17,TRBJ2-1,TRBV9,.,CASSVGGRDLSYNEQFF,TGTGCCAGCAGCGTGGGCGGTAGGGACTTATCCTACAATGAGCAGTTCTTC
.,16,TRBJ2-5,TRBV2,TRBD2,CASSVSHSGSRETQYF,TGTGCCAGCAGTGTAAGCCATAGCGGGAGTAGGGAGACCCAGTACTTC
.,23,TRBJ2-7,TRBV28,TRBD1,CASSFGQGGYLGVPSPVHYEQYF,TGTGCCAGCAGTTTTGGACAGGGGGGGTACTTGGGGGTACCTTCACCAGTTCACTACGAGCAGTACTTC
.,15,TRBJ2-5,TRBV7-2,TRBD2,CASTRLAGGMETQYF,TGTGCCAGCACCAGACTAGCGGGGGGGATGGAGACCCAGTACTTC
few,13,TRBJ2-7,TRBV12-3/TRBV12-4,.,CASSLGRTAEQYF,TGTGCCAGCAGTTTAGGCAGGACTGCCGAGCAGTACTTC
.,12,TRBJ1-4,TRBV5-1,.,CASRQLNEKLFF,TGCGCCAGCAGACAGCTTAATGAAAAACTGTTTTTT
.,11,TRBJ2-7,TRBV6-6,.,CASSYTDEQYF,TGTGCCAGCAGTTACACTGACGAGCAGTACTTC
.,14,TRBJ2-3,TRBV12-3/TRBV12-4,.,CASSFSQGADTQYF,TGTGCCAGCAGTTTTTCGCAGGGAGCAGATACGCAGTATTTT
.,16,TRBJ1-5,TRBV5-6,.,CASSLAPSGGNQPQHF,TGTGCCAGCAGCTTGGCCCCCAGCGGAGGCAATCAGCCCCAGCATTTT
few,15,TRBJ2-5,TRBV29-1,.,CSVEDFGAHQETQYF,TGCAGCGTTGAAGATTTTGGAGCCCACCAAGAGACCCAGTACTTC
.,18,TRBJ1-3,TRBV3-1,.,CASSQDPTPQRSGNTIYF,TGTGCCAGCAGCCAAGATCCGACACCACAGCGCTCTGGAAACACCATATATTTT
few,12,TRBJ2-7,TRBV2,.,CASSENSYEQYF,TGTGCCAGCAGTGAAAACAGCTACGAGCAGTACTTC
.,12,TRBJ1-2,TRBV5-1,.,CASSSTWDGYTF,TGCGCCAGCAGCTCGACTTGGGACGGCTACACCTTC
.,13,TRBJ1-1,TRBV29-1,.,CSVVLGIDTEAFF,TGCAGCGTTGTTTTGGGGATTGACACTGAAGCTTTCTTT
few,19,TRBJ2-3,TRBV1,.,CTSSQDAEYPEPSTDTQYF,TGCACCAGCAGCCAAGATGCAGAATATCCGGAGCCAAGCACAGATACGCAGTATTTT
.,14,TRBJ1-1,TRBV20-1,.,CSAREARWLTEAFF,TGCAGTGCCCGGGAAGCCAGATGGCTCACTGAAGCTTTCTTT
.,14,TRBJ2-5,TRBV7-3,.,CASSLHADRETQYF,TGTGCCAGCAGCTTACATGCCGACAGAGAGACCCAGTACTTC
few,16,TRBJ2-5,TRBV2,.,CASSGGGDTGSETQYF,TGTGCCAGCAGTGGCGGGGGCGACACAGGATCGGAGACCCAGTACTTC
few,16,TRBJ2-2,TRBV6-2/TRBV6-3,.,CASSYSRRDHTGELFF,TGTGCCAGCAGTTACTCGAGGAGGGACCACACCGGGGAGCTGTTTTTT
.,15,TRBJ2-4,TRBV7-2,TRBD2,CASSTYPGLANIQYF,TGTGCCAGCAGCACCTATCCGGGACTAGCGAACATTCAGTACTTC
many,10,TRBJ1-2,TRBV12-3/TRBV12-4,.,CASSLGGYTF,TGTGCCAGCAGTTTAGGGGGCTACACCTTC
many,14,TRBJ2-3,TRBV6-4,.,CASSPRGEADTQYF,TGTGCCAGCAGTCCCAGGGGGGAGGCAGATACGCAGTATTTT
.,14,TRBJ2-5,TRBV5-1,.,CASSLDAAAETQYF,TGCGCCAGCAGCTTGGACGCCGCTGCAGAGACCCAGTACTTC
.,15,TRBJ2-7,TRBV24-1,.,CATSGTGERKFEQYF,TGTGCCACCAGTGGAACCGGGGAGCGTAAATTCGAGCAGTACTTC
.,14,TRBJ1-6,TRBV5-4,.,CASSLGGDLSPLHF,TGTGCCAGCAGCTTGGGGGGGGATCTTTCACCCCTCCACTTT
few,15,TRBJ1-4,TRBV3-1,.,CASSQDRNRASKLFF,TGTGCCAGCAGCCAAGATAGGAACAGGGCTTCGAAACTGTTTTTT
few,15,TRBJ2-3,TRBV10-3,TRBD2,CAISESGGAVDTQYF,TGTGCCATCAGTGAGTCCGGGGGGGCTGTAGATACGCAGTATTTT
.,14,TRBJ2-2,TRBV11-2,.,CASSFDGNTGELFF,TGCGCCAGCAGCTTCGACGGTAACACCGGGGAGCTGTTTTTT
few,14,TRBJ2-4,TRBV29-1,.,CSGAGGEAKNIQYF,TGCAGCGGGGCTGGAGGGGAAGCCAAAAACATTCAGTACTTC
.,17,TRBJ2-3,TRBV7-9,.,CASSLGLDTSHTDTQYF,TGTGCCAGCAGCTTAGGTTTGGATACCTCTCACACAGATACGCAGTATTTT
.,14,TRBJ1-4,TRBV29-1,TRBD1,CSVEVGTGNEKLFF,TGCAGCGTTGAAGTGGGGACAGGGAACGAAAAACTGTTTTTT
few,15,TRBJ2-1,TRBV11-1,TRBD2,CASSTERAGSNEQFF,TGTGCCAGCAGCACAGAGCGAGCGGGATCGAATGAGCAGTTCTTC
.,13,TRBJ1-1,TRBV28,.,CASSLRGRTEAFF,TGTGCCAGCAGTTTACGGGGTCGCACTGAAGCTTTCTTT
.,12,TRBJ2-1,TRBV28,.,CASSLSGTQQFF,TGTGCCAGCAGTTTATCCGGGACACAACAGTTCTTC
.,15,TRBJ1-1,TRBV6-5,.,CASSYSSGRDTEAFF,TGTGCCAGCAGTTACTCATCAGGGAGGGACACTGAAGCTTTCTTT
few,16,TRBJ2-1,TRBV11-2,TRBD1,CASSFAGGYSYNEQFF,TGTGCCAGCAGCTTTGCAGGGGGCTATTCCTACAATGAGCAGTTCTTC